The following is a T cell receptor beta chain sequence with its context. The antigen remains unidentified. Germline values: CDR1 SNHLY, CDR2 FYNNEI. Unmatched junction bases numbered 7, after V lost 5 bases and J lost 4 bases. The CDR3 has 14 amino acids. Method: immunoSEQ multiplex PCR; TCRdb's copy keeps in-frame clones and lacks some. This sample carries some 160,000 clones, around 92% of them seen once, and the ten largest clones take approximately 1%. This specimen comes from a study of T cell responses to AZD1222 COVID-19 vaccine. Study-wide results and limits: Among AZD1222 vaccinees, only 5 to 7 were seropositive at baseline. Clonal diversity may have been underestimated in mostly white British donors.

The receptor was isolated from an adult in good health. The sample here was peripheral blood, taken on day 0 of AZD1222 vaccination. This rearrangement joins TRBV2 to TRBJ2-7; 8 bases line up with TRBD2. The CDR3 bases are TGTGCCAGCAGTTCACGACTAGCGTCATACGAGCAGTACTTC. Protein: CASSSRLASYEQYF.